Included here is one TCR beta chain sequence, with context. The data were produced by immunoSEQ multiplex PCR, yet TCRdb's version contains in-frame clones alone and is incomplete. The repertoire holds over 150,000 clones, with approximately 81% as singletons. The entry originates in a study of blood T cell repertoires in COVID-19. Study as a whole: Sites in the United States, Italy and Spain provided acute and convalescent COVID-19 samples. T cells, B-cell-depleted T cells, or PBMCs provided the cDNA or gDNA that served as material.

The ends were cut back, 6 bases at V and 6 bases at J, with 15 bases in the middle. Germline CDR1 LNHDA, CDR2 SQIVND (reference sequence). This CDR3 is 14 amino acids long. The sequenced sample was peripheral blood. This TCR came from a man younger than 35 with active or convalescent COVID-19. V usage is TRBV19 and J usage is TRBJ1-5, with D tentatively TRBD1 (6 bases). The CDR3 here is CASSAGQLFQPQHF. CDR3 nucleotide sequence: TGTGCCAGTAGCGCTGGACAGCTCTTTCAGCCCCAGCATTTT.